Presented here are 11 T cell receptor beta chains from one specimen sequenced in a study of T cell repertoires in cytomegalovirus infection. No antigens are known for them. TCRdb re-analysed the reads in MiXCR, keeping a single row per CDR3 protein. The profile shows 450,000 to 600,000 distinct CDR3 sequences, approximately 46% of them singletons. Here the sequenced sample was cultured PBMCs, taken from culture after CMV antigen stimulation. Receptors were obtained from a human donor in good health (CMV status not recorded). Some clones in this sample may be carry-over from other donors' samples.

The chain uses TRBV7-6 and TRBJ2-7; 11 nucleotides line up with TRBD1. Germline CDR1 reads SGHVS; CDR2 reads FNYEAQ. This CDR3 comprises 14 residues. V was pared by 6 bases and J by 7 bases, with 8 bases of the junction left unmatched. In nucleotides, the CDR3 is TGTGCCAGCAGACCCGGGACAGGGGGACGGGAGCAGTACTTC. Residues: CASRPGTGGREQYF.

This clonotype has a handful of counts. The rearrangement links TRBV28 to TRBJ2-7, with a tentative D call TRBD1 (5 bases). V dropped 3 bases and J dropped 3 bases, with 9 bases sitting between them. The CDR3 runs 13 residues. CDR1 MDHEN and CDR2 SYDVKM come from the germline V gene. CDR3 in DNA: TGTGCCAGCAGTTTCCAGGGCTTCTACGAGCAGTACTTC. Protein: CASSFQGFYEQYF.

This chain joins TRBV12-3 or TRBV12-4 and TRBJ2-1; 7 bases are a match to TRBD2. The ends lost 2 bases at V and 3 bases at J; junction bases unmatched: 4. The CDR3 extends over 15 amino acids. CDR3 nucleotide sequence: TGTGCCAGCAGTTTAAGCCGGGACTACTACAATGAGCAGTTCTTC. This translates into CASSLSRDYYNEQFF.

This chain links TRBV5-1 with TRBJ1-4; 8 positions match TRBD1. Per the germline V gene, CDR1 is SGHRS and CDR2 is YFSETQ. V was clipped by 4 bases and J by 6 bases; unmatched bases: 8. The CDR3 spans 15 residues. This CDR3 reads CASSPDRAGHEKLFF. The CDR3, as DNA: TGCGCCAGCAGCCCGGACAGGGCCGGGCATGAAAAACTGTTTTTT.

A few counts support this clonotype. V usage is TRBV7-2 and J usage is TRBJ2-7; the match to TRBD1 covers 7 bases. There are 15 residues in the CDR3. The V gene end was trimmed by 1 base and the J gene end by 5 bases; junction bases not matched to a gene: 8. Germline V gene sequence: CDR1 SGHTA, CDR2 FQGNSA. DNA for the CDR3: TGTGCCAGCAGCTTAGTTTTGACAGGGCGACACGAGCAGTACTTC. Its protein is CASSLVLTGRHEQYF.

The CDR3 coding sequence is TGTGCCAGCAGCGCGGGAGTGGGAGCCTACGAGCAGTACTTC. Amino acids: CASSAGVGAYEQYF. This chain connects TRBV5-4 to TRBJ2-7, with TRBD2 matching 7 bases. V trimming: 4 bases; J trimming: 2 bases; junction bases outside the gene matches: 6. CDR1 SGHNT and CDR2 YYREEE come from the germline V gene (reference sequence). CDR3 size: 14 residues.

This clonotype came up a few times. CDR3: CASSTRGQGNSPLHF. The CDR3 DNA follows: TGTGCCAGTAGTACTAGAGGGCAGGGGAATTCACCCCTCCACTTT. V is TRBV19 and J is TRBJ1-6; maybe TRBD1 (6 bases). This CDR3 comprises 15 residues. Germline V gene data show CDR1 as LNHDA and CDR2 as SQIVND (reference sequence). Trimming stripped 4 bases from V and 7 bases from J, with 14 bases between.

In the case of this clonotype: A much larger clone sits a single nucleotide away, making a read error possible. The J gene is TRBJ2-5, the V gene TRBV11-2, with D perhaps matching TRBD1 (5 bases). The CDR3 runs 13 residues. The V gene lost 5 bases and the J gene lost 1 base, with 8 bases spanning the gap. Germline V gene lookup returns CDR1 SGHAT and CDR2 FQNNGV. CDR3 bases: TGTGCCAGCAGCGCAGGGTTCCAAGAGACCCAGTACTTC. Translating gives CASSAGFQETQYF.

This clonotype was seen repeatedly, ten times or more. The chain links TRBV7-2 to TRBJ2-1; TRBD1 aligns across 8 bases. This CDR3 is built from 16 residues. Germline V gives CDR1 SGHTA, CDR2 FQGNSA. The J segment lost 7 bases and the V segment lost 7 bases, leaving 15 bases of the junction unmatched. The DNA for the CDR3 is TGTGCCAGCATCCAGGTCGGACAGGGTGGAGGGAATGAGCAGTTCTTC. Translation: CASIQVGQGGGNEQFF.

The chain joins TRBV28 to TRBJ1-3, with D unclear. The length of the CDR3 is 16 residues. Trimming removed 5 bases from V and 0 bases from J, with 14 bases in between. Looked up from germline, CDR1 is MDHEN and CDR2 is SYDVKM. CDR3 DNA: TGTGCCAGCAGTGCTCCTACAGATGGCTCTGGAAACACCATATATTTT. It yields the protein CASSAPTDGSGNTIYF.

The V and J genes are TRBV7-2 and TRBJ2-3, with 7 nucleotides matching TRBD2. Per the germline V gene, CDR1 is SGHTA and CDR2 is FQGNSA. With 0 bases clipped from V and 0 bases from J, the junction kept 9 bases outside the gene matches. The CDR3 runs to 18 residues. The CDR3 protein is CASSLAYQRGISTDTQYF. CDR3 nucleotide sequence: TGTGCCAGCAGCTTAGCGTATCAGCGGGGCATCAGCACAGATACGCAGTATTTT.